The clone carrying this T cell receptor (beta chain) was seen repeatedly, ten times or more. Its antigen is unknown. A second PCR, run for roughly 7 to 12 cycles, used a sample-barcoded 5' primer plus a J-beta primer mix. TCRdb itself ran the 5' RACE reads through MiXCR, one entry per CDR3 protein. Among some 1,800,000 distinct CDR3 sequences listed, 35% to 50% were seen once. This record comes from a study of blood T cells in healthy people across ages. Study-wide results and caveats: Higher diversity and more naive CD4+ cells were features of long-lived donors, compared to aged donors.

Germline V lookup: CDR1 KGHSH, CDR2 LQKENI. The CDR3 extends over 15 amino acids. V lost 5 bases and J lost 1, with 9 bases in between. V is TRBV18 and J is TRBJ2-6; D is undetermined. Sequenced: blood. This receptor was identified in a human donor in good health. The CDR3 protein is CASSVQPSGANVLTF. DNA for the CDR3: TGTGCCAGCTCAGTCCAGCCTTCTGGGGCCAACGTCCTGACTTTC.